The 19 T cell receptor beta chains below come from one sample, sequenced in a study of monozygotic twins with inflammatory bowel disease. TCRdb reprocessed the 5' RACE reads and keeps a single row for each CDR3 protein, giving no DNA. Its table lists a few hundred thousand distinct CDR3 sequences. Sequenced material: blood. These receptors all come from a human donor with ulcerative colitis or Crohn's disease, or a healthy co-twin of an affected twin (not recorded which).

J is TRBJ2-5 and V is TRBV6-5; TCRdb indicates TRBD2, and absent DNA this call remains unverified. CDR1 is MNHEY, CDR2 SVGAGI, per germline. The CDR3 contains 17 residues. CDR3 sequence reads: CASSSQTSVPNQETQYF.

This chain uses TRBV5-1 with TRBJ1-5; with no DNA, the TCRdb D assignment of TRBD1 cannot be verified. Per the germline V gene, CDR1 is SGHRS and CDR2 is YFSETQ. The CDR3 sequence is 14 residues long. CDR3 amino acids: CASSLNGASQPQHF.

The chain has TRBV7-6 and TRBJ2-7; as DNA is missing, the TRBD1 call by TCRdb cannot be tested. CDR1 and CDR2 from the germline V gene are SGHVS and FNYEAQ. The CDR3 is made up of 14 amino acids. CDR3 sequence reads: CASSLGPQGGEQYF.

The V call is TRBV29-1, the J call TRBJ2-3; without DNA, the TCRdb call of TRBD2 cannot be checked. The CDR3 is 13 amino acids. The germline V gene encodes CDR1 SQVTM and CDR2 ANQGSEA. Here the CDR3 reads CSLAGGITDTQYF.

The V gene is TRBV3-1, the J gene TRBJ2-7; TCRdb's D call of TRBD2 is untestable without DNA. The CDR3 runs 15 residues. CDR1 and CDR2 (germline): LGHDT, YNNKEL (reference sequence). The CDR3 spells CASSPAGLATREQYF.

V is TRBV5-1 and J is TRBJ2-1. Germline CDR1 reads SGHRS; CDR2 reads YFSETQ. The CDR3 is made up of 12 amino acids. The CDR3 here is CASSHEYNEQFF.

The gene calls are TRBV5-1 and TRBJ1-1. The CDR3 loop spans 13 amino acids. Germline lookup yields CDR1 SGHRS and CDR2 YFSETQ. The chain's CDR3 is CPSGQTLNTEAFF.

This chain uses TRBV5-4 with TRBJ2-1; there is no DNA to check the TCRdb D call of TRBD1. Germline V gene lookup returns CDR1 SGHNT and CDR2 YYREEE (reference sequence). CDR3 length: 16 residues. The CDR3 is CASSLSGHFSYNEQFF.

The rearrangement uses TRBV5-1 and TRBJ2-7. This CDR3 spans 14 amino acids. CDR1 is SGHRS, CDR2 YFSETQ, per germline. The CDR3 is CASSLGLMEYEQYF.

The chain employs TRBV7-9 and TRBJ1-2; TCRdb's D call of TRBD1 is untestable without DNA. Germline CDR1 and CDR2: SEHNR and FQNEAQ (reference sequence). This CDR3 spans 15 amino acids. CDR3 sequence: CASSLDLGQVYGYTF.

This chain joins TRBV12-3 or TRBV12-4 and TRBJ1-5; the TRBD1 assignment by TCRdb is unverifiable without DNA. The CDR3 contains 16 residues. CDR3 in amino acids: CASTSPTGVAGQPQHF.

V and J are TRBV4-1 and TRBJ2-3; TCRdb gives TRBD2 as the D gene, but with no DNA this cannot be confirmed. The germline gives CDR1 MGHRA, CDR2 YSYEKL. This CDR3 has 17 amino acids. This chain's CDR3 is CASSPRVRGGLTDTQYF.

The gene calls are TRBV6-5 and TRBJ2-3; no DNA is available, so the TRBD1 call from TCRdb remains unchecked. Germline V gene sequence: CDR1 MNHEY, CDR2 SVGAGI. The CDR3 spans 17 residues. The CDR3 is CASSSTGQGARGDTQYF.

This rearrangement joins TRBV4-3 to TRBJ2-5; as DNA is missing, the TRBD1 call by TCRdb cannot be tested. The CDR3 totals 14 residues. CDR1 and CDR2 (germline): LGHNA, YSLEER. CDR3 loop: CASSQDRGEETQYF.

The rearrangement joins TRBV12-3 or TRBV12-4 to TRBJ2-7; the TRBD1 assignment by TCRdb is unverifiable without DNA. CDR3 length: 15 residues. CDR3 sequence: CASSLGQGPLYEQYF.

V is TRBV5-5 and J is TRBJ2-2; the TCRdb call, TRBD1, lacks DNA for checking. Germline assignment: CDR1 SGHKS and CDR2 YYEKEE (reference sequence). The length of the CDR3 is 17 residues. CDR3 amino acids: CASSLAFRGKNTGELFF.

The J gene is TRBJ1-1, the V gene TRBV10-3; checking the TCRdb D call of TRBD1 is not possible without DNA. The CDR3 covers 12 residues. The germline V gene has CDR1 ENHRY and CDR2 SYGVKD. The CDR3 spells CAITGAQRQAFF.

This chain uses TRBV6-2 or TRBV6-3 with TRBJ2-7; TCRdb lists TRBD1, though no DNA is available to test this call. The CDR3 loop spans 15 amino acids. CDR1 is MNHEY, CDR2 SVGEGT, per germline. The CDR3 reads CASSPDSSFSYEQYF.

The J gene is TRBJ1-2, the V gene TRBV7-9. Per germline, CDR1 SEHNR and CDR2 FQNEAQ (reference sequence). The CDR3 totals 14 residues. The CDR3 is CASSLPVGWDGYTF.